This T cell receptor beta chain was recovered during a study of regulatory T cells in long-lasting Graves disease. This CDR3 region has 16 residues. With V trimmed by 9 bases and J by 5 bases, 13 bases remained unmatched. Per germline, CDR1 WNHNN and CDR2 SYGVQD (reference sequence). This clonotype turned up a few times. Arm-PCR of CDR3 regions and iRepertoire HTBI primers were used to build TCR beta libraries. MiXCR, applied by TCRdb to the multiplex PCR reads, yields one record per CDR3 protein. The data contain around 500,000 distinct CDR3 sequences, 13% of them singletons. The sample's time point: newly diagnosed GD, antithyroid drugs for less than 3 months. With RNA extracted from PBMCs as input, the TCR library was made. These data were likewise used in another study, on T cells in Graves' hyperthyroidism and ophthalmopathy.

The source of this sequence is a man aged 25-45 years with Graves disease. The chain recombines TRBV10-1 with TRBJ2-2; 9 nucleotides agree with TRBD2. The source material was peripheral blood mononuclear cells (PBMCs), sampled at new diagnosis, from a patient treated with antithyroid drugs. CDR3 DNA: TGCGCCAGTGATACGATAGCGGGAGCCACTACCGGGGAGCTGTTTTTT. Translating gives CASDTIAGATTGELFF.